Included here is one T cell receptor (beta chain) sequence, with context. Its target is not known. Generated by immunoSEQ multiplex PCR, the TCRdb table keeps only in-frame clones and is missing some. The sample includes under 50,000 clones, about 76% of them seen just once. The CDR3 is 12 amino acids. V dropped 7 bases and J dropped 7; count of bases not matched to a gene: 1. Germline-derived CDR1 and CDR2 are SNHLY and FYNNEI. The data were obtained in a study of vaccination effects on CD4 cells after COVID-19. Study summary: Vaccination followed sampling of two convalescent patients by 16 days and one week respectively. Cultivation was performed at more than 1.5 million PBMC per well with roughly 9.1 IU/ml IL-2 and roughly 9.3 ug/ml peptides added.

When more than 9 days of culture had elapsed, CD4+ T cells were isolated. Infection with SARS-CoV-2 occurred in the person between March and December 2020, and PCR confirmed it. Each culture had half its medium swapped for IL-2 medium on days 3 and 7. The sequenced sample was CD4+ T cells from PBMCs cultured without peptide, obtained before COVID-19 vaccination. The clonotype originates from a human donor who had a prior SARS-CoV-2 infection. The chain is built from TRBV2 and TRBJ1-4, with 9 bases fitting TRBD1. The CDR3 DNA reads as TGTGCCAGCAAGGACAGGGGTGAAAAACTGTTTTTT. Translated, it gives CASKDRGEKLFF. Based on the CDR3 plus reference TRBV2 and TRBJ1-4, the full variable domain is EPEVTQTPSHQVTQMGQEVILRCVPISNHLYFYWYRQILGQKVEFLVSFYNNEISEKSEIFDDQFSVERPDGSNFTLKIRSTKLEDSAMYFCASKDRGEKLFFGSGTQLSVL.